The clone carrying this T cell receptor beta chain was recorded at least ten times. Antigen specificity is unknown. TCRdb re-called the 5' RACE reads through MiXCR, storing one row per CDR3 protein. There are fewer than 200,000 distinct CDR3 sequences in the sample; 9.8% occur only once, and over 12% lies in the top ten. These data originate in a study of CD8 T cells in ankylosing spondylitis. General observations from the study: Blood from ankylosing spondylitis patients appeared to carry a characteristic roughly eight-variant TCR beta motif. Those disease-linked clones were CD8+; they were also relatively rare in peripheral blood. Significant enrichment of disease-linked clones was reportedly seen in matched ankylosing spondylitis synovial fluid. Prior literature has documented some motif variants in synovial fluid and blood from reactive arthritis.

The length of the CDR3 is 15 residues. V dropped 0 bases and J dropped 4 bases, with 13 bases sitting between them. CDR1 is SGHDN and CDR2 is FVKESK in the germline V gene. J is TRBJ2-7 and V is TRBV14, with D unresolved. This sequence originates from a female donor with ankylosing spondylitis or in good health (not recorded which). The specimen sequenced was blood, either unsorted or a sorted T cell fraction (not recorded which). Here the CDR3 DNA reads TGTGCCAGCAGCCAAGATCTTCGACGAGAATACGAGCAGTACTTC. This sequence encodes CASSQDLRREYEQYF.